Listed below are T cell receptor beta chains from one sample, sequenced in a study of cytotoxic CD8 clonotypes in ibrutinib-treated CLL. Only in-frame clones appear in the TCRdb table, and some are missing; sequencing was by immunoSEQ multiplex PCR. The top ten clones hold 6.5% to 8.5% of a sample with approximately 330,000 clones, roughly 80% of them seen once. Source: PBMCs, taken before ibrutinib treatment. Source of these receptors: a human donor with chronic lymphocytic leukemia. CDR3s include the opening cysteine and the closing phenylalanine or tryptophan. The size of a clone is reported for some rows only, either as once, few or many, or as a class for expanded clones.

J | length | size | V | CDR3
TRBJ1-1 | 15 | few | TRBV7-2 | CASSLVSQMNTEAFF
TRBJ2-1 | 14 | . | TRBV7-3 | CASSPGITGDEQFF
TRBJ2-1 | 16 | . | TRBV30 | CAWDSKTGQENNEQFF
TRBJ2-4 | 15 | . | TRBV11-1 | CASSLGLAADNIQYF
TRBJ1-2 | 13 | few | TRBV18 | CASSPTGDYGYTF
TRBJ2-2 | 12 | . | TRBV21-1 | CASSNLTGELFF
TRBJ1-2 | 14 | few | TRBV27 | CASRRTGAGYGYTF
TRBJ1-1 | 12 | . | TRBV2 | CASSPGTREAFF
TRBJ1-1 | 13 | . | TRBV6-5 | CASSFRGLGEAFF
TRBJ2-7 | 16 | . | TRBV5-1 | CASSLVGTSGIDEQYF
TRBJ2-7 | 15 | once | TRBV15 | CATSRPGTGGHEQYF
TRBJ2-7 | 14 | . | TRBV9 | CASSPTGQTYEQYF
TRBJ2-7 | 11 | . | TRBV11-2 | CASSLTNEQYF
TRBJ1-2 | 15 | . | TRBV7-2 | CASSHTTGQGYGYTF
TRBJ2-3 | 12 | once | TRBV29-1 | CSVEDWRDTQYF
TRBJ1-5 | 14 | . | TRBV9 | CASSGQGGPQPQHF
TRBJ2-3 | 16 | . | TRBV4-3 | CASSQVLAGDTDTQYF
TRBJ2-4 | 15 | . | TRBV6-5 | CASSYSTQVVNIQYF
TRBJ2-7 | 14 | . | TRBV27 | CASSPPGRGREQYF
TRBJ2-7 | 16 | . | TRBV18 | CASTDRTESNSYEQYF
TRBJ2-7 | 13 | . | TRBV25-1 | CASRTGTALEQYF
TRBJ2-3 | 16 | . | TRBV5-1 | CASSLAGAGSRDTQYF
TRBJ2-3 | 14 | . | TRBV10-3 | CAISGGPDTDTQYF
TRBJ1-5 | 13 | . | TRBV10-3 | CAISGVGDQPQHF
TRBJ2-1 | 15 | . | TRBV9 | CASSVSGLAGNEQFF
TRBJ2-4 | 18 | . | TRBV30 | CAWSSYRRASGAKNIQYF
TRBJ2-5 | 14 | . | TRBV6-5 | CASSYSDRQATQYF
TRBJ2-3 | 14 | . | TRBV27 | CASSRDRATDTQYF